This T cell receptor (beta chain) is drawn from a study of CD8 T cells in ankylosing spondylitis. Study-wide points: Earlier literature documents some of the motif variants in reactive arthritis synovial fluid and blood. A motif in TCR beta, a set of roughly eight highly homologous variants, appeared characteristic of ankylosing spondylitis blood. Disease-linked clones were reportedly significantly enriched in matched ankylosing spondylitis synovial fluid.

Note on this clonotype: Its specificity is unknown.

A quantitative 5'-RACE method, one with molecular barcodes, was used to make TCR beta libraries. MiXCR, applied by TCRdb to the 5' RACE reads, yields one record per CDR3 protein. The sample has tens of thousands of distinct CDR3 sequences, around 25% seen once. V lost 5 bases, J lost 15 bases, and 6 bases stayed unmatched. The germline gives CDR1 SEHNR, CDR2 FQNEAQ (reference sequence). The CDR3 is made up of 12 amino acids. The chain recombines TRBV7-9 with TRBJ2-1; 11 bases line up with TRBD2. This sequence originates from a male donor with ankylosing spondylitis or in good health (not recorded which). Sequenced: blood, either unsorted or a sorted T cell fraction (not recorded which). The chain's CDR3 is CASSLLAGVWFF. As DNA, the CDR3 is TGTGCCAGCAGCCTACTAGCGGGGGTGTGGTTCTTC.